This TCR beta chain was found in a study of blood T cell repertoires in COVID-19. Whole-study context: Some COVID-19 samples were acute and others convalescent; all came from the United States, Italy and Spain. T cells, B-cell-depleted T cells, or PBMCs provided the cDNA or gDNA that served as material.

In the source study's methods: Reference gene primer amplification gave nucleated cell count estimates. The protocol was immunoSEQ multiplex PCR, while the TCRdb copy is restricted to in-frame clones and leaves out a portion. V and J calls and clone size are copied from that table; D and trimming were computed from the DNA. The repertoire holds fewer than 250,000 clones, with approximately 86% as singletons. The CDR3 extends over 15 amino acids. Germline V gives CDR1 LNHDA, CDR2 SQIVND (reference sequence). Trimming took 6 bases from V and 3 from J; bases not matched to a gene: 3. The receptor was isolated from a man aged 35 to 55 with acute or convalescent COVID-19. V gene TRBV19 combines with J gene TRBJ2-1; TRBD2 matches at 12 bases. Specimen: peripheral blood. Here the CDR3 DNA reads TGTGCCAGTAGGCTAGCGGGGGGGCGCTACAATGAGCAGTTCTTC. Its translation: CASRLAGGRYNEQFF. Full variable domain (outside the CDR3, taken from reference TRBV19 and TRBJ2-1): DGGITQSPKYLFRKEGQNVTLSCEQNLNHDAMYWYRQDPGQGLRLIYYSQIVNDFQKGDIAEGYSVSREKKESFPLTVTSAQKNPTAFYLCASRLAGGRYNEQFFGPGTRLTVL.